Listed here is a single T cell receptor beta chain. The source of the sample is a study of blood T cells in healthy people across ages. Combining a sample-barcoded 5' primer with a J-beta primer mix, a second PCR ran for roughly 7 to 11 cycles. TCRdb re-analysed the 5' RACE reads in MiXCR, keeping a single row per CDR3 protein. The sample holds more than 650,000 distinct CDR3 sequences, around 25% seen once. These sequences were also reported in another study, on T cells of mothers and their children.

The specimen sequenced was blood. The TCR sequence derives from a boy aged 5 to 17 in good health.

In nucleotides, the CDR3 is TGTGCCAGCAGTTTAGGCCCCAATCAGCCCCAGCATTTT. This sequence encodes CASSLGPNQPQHF. The chain recombines TRBV12-3 or TRBV12-4 with TRBJ1-5, with unresolved D. Trimming removed 1 base from V and 3 bases from J, with 4 bases in between. This CDR3 is built from 13 residues.